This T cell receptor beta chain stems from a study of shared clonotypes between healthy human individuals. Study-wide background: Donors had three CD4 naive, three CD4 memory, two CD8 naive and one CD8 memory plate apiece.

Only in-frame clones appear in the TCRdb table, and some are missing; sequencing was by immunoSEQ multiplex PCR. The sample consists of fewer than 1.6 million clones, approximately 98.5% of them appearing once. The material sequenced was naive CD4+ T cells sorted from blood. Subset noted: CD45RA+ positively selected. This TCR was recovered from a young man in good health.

The CDR3 nucleotides read TGTGCCGGGGGGGTCCGATCCTACGAGCAGTACTTC. Protein product: CAGGVRSYEQYF. This chain connects TRBV6-1 to TRBJ2-7; 7 bases fit TRBD2. The CDR3 is made up of 12 amino acids. Trimming removed 11 bases from V and 1 base from J; junction bases left unmatched: 5. CDR1 is MNHNS, CDR2 SASEGT, per germline.